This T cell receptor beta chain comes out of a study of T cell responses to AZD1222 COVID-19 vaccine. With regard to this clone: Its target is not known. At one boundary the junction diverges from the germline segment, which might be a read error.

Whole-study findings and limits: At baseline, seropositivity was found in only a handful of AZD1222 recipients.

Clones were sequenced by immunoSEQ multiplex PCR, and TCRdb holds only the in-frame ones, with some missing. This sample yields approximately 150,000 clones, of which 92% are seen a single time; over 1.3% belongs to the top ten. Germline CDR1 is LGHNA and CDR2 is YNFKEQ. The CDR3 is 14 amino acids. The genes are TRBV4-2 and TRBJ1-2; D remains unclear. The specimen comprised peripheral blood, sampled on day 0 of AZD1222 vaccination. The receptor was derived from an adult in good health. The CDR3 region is CASTQGPANYGYTF. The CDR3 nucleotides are TGTGCCAGCACCCAAGGTCCTGCTAACTATGGCTACACCTTC.